This T cell receptor beta chain appears in the sequencing data of a study of T cell changes during pregnancy in multiple sclerosis. The V gene's germline CDR1 is KGHSH and CDR2 LQKENI. CDR3 length: 15 amino acids. Trimming shortened V by 3 bases and J by 8 bases, and 17 bases separated the two germline ends. Profiled with immunoSEQ multiplex PCR; TCRdb holds only in-frame clones, not every one. The sample lists around 13,000 clones, 85% to 90% occurring once. The sequence was collected from a female donor in good health, enrolled as a control in a pregnancy study. This specimen consisted of CD8+ T cells from peripheral blood mononuclear cells, obtained after pregnancy. The rearrangement uses TRBV18 and TRBJ1-5; D not resolved. The CDR3 sequence: CASSPIAGGKEPQHF. In nucleotides, the CDR3 is TGTGCCAGCTCACCGATAGCGGGAGGTAAAGAGCCCCAGCATTTT.